This T cell receptor beta chain originates from a study of monozygotic twins with inflammatory bowel disease. Study conclusions and caveats: Fewer clonotypes were shared with others by IBD patients than by healthy twins, especially with disease activity.

This CDR3 has 14 residues. The germline CDR1 and CDR2 sequences are SEHNR and FQNEAQ (reference sequence). Concerning this clonotype itself: Its antigen is still unknown.

There were roughly 3,200 ng of total RNA used for each TCR library. UMIs that had a 6-nucleotide sample barcode were put in using template switching. Researchers put TCRalpha and TCRbeta cDNA through two nested PCRs lasting about 17 and 10 cycles. TCRdb reworked the 5' RACE reads into one entry per CDR3 protein, no DNA. This repertoire includes approximately 200,000 distinct CDR3 sequences. This TCR came from a human donor with ulcerative colitis or Crohn's disease, or a healthy co-twin of an affected twin (not recorded which). The specimen was blood. The chain combines TRBV7-9 with TRBJ1-2. The CDR3 reads CASSLSNSDYGYTF.